These 24 T cell receptor beta chains came from one sample sequenced in a study of T cell changes during pregnancy in multiple sclerosis. Clones were read by immunoSEQ multiplex PCR, and TCRdb kept only the in-frame ones, dropping some. The data contain some 70,000 clones, roughly 92% of them singletons. The specimen was peripheral blood, collected in the second trimester of pregnancy. These receptors all come from a female donor in good health, enrolled as a control in a pregnancy study.

The rearrangement uses TRBV4-3 and TRBJ1-1, with 10 bases fitting TRBD1. CDR1 is LGHNA, CDR2 YSLEER, per germline. The CDR3 has 16 residues. J lost 0 bases, V lost 3 bases, and 4 bases had no gene match. In DNA, the CDR3 is TGCGCCAGCAGCCACGGACAGGGGGTCATGAACACTGAAGCTTTCTTT. This encodes CASSHGQGVMNTEAFF.

The CDR3 coding sequence is TGTGCCAGCAGCCCACGGGACTCAGGGACCCAGTACTTC. Translation: CASSPRDSGTQYF. The V and J genes are TRBV7-3 and TRBJ2-5; tentatively, D is TRBD2 (6 bases). The germline CDR1 and CDR2 sequences are SGHTA and FQGTGA. The V and J ends lost 5 bases and 7 bases respectively, with 14 bases between them. This CDR3 is 13 amino acids long.

The gene calls are TRBV28 and TRBJ1-1; 7 nucleotides agree with TRBD1. The germline CDR1 and CDR2 sequences are MDHEN and SYDVKM. This CDR3 is 14 amino acids long. Trimming removed 3 bases from V and 4 bases from J; junction bases left unmatched: 5. This chain's CDR3 is CASSFRNRGTEAFF. CDR3 nucleotides: TGTGCCAGCAGTTTCCGGAACAGGGGCACTGAAGCTTTCTTT.

CDR3 residues: CASRGETYEQYF. Here the CDR3 DNA reads TGTGCCAGCCGCGGGGAGACCTACGAGCAGTACTTC. The V and J genes are TRBV7-2 and TRBJ2-7; a weak D match, TRBD2 (6 bases). Per germline, CDR1 SGHTA and CDR2 FQGNSA. This CDR3 has 12 amino acids. Trimming shortened V by 8 bases and J by 2 bases, and 10 bases separated the two germline ends.

This chain links TRBV5-1 with TRBJ2-2; 9 bases agree with TRBD1. V shed 2 bases and J 7 bases; nucleotides not matched to a gene: 9. CDR1 and CDR2 (germline): SGHRS, YFSETQ. CDR3 size: 16 residues. The CDR3 spells CASSFGPGTGYGELFF. The CDR3 coding sequence is TGCGCCAGCAGCTTCGGCCCAGGGACAGGGTACGGGGAGCTGTTTTTT. The full variable domain, with the rest looked up from reference TRBV5-1 and TRBJ2-2, is KAGVTQTPRYLIKTRGQQVTLSCSPISGHRSVSWYQQTPGQGLQFLFEYFSETQRNKGNFPGRFSGRQFSNSRSEMNVSTLELGDSALYLCASSFGPGTGYGELFFGEGSRLTVL.

The sample holds a few counts of this clone. The chain uses TRBV11-2 and TRBJ1-1, with D perhaps TRBD1 (6 bases). The length of the CDR3 is 14 residues. CDR1 is SGHAT and CDR2 is FQNNGV in the germline V gene. Trimming pared 3 bases from V and 7 bases from J, leaving 15 bases between. Written as DNA, the CDR3 is TGTGCCAGCAGCTTCAACGGGGGGCAAGGTGAAGCTTTCTTT. Amino acids: CASSFNGGQGEAFF.

In nucleotides, the CDR3 is TGTGCCACCAGCAGAGATAGGACAGGGCTCCTGTCTTACGAGCAGTACTTC. It translates to CATSRDRTGLLSYEQYF. V gene TRBV15 combines with J gene TRBJ2-7; 8 nucleotides line up with TRBD1. The CDR3 totals 17 residues. Germline V lookup: CDR1 LNHNV, CDR2 YYDKDF (reference sequence). The V gene end was trimmed by 0 bases and the J gene end by 4 bases; junction bases not matched to a gene: 11.

This clone showed up just a few times. V gene TRBV6-5 combines with J gene TRBJ1-1, with D hard to call. Per germline, CDR1 MNHEY and CDR2 SVGAGI. The CDR3 spans 11 residues. V lost 5 bases to trimming and J lost 10 bases, with 11 bases between them. The CDR3 protein is CASSAGSGAFF. In DNA form, the CDR3 reads TGTGCCAGCAGTGCGGGGTCGGGAGCTTTCTTT.

Concerning this clone: Germline and junction disagree at one end, which may indicate a read error. V gene TRBV2 combines with J gene TRBJ2-5; 8 bases line up with TRBD2. From germline, CDR1 is SNHLY and CDR2 FYNNEI. CDR3 length: 13 amino acids. Written as DNA, the CDR3 is TGTGCCAGCAGCGAAGAGAGGCTAGCGGGCCCATACTTC. It is translated as CASSEERLAGPYF.

V is TRBV27 and J is TRBJ2-7, with 11 positions matching TRBD2. The J segment lost 4 bases and the V segment lost 5 bases, leaving 4 bases of the junction unmatched. This CDR3 contains 14 residues. CDR1 is MNHEY and CDR2 is SMNVEV in the germline V gene (reference sequence). The CDR3 region is CASSPRTSGYEQYF. The CDR3 DNA is TGTGCCAGCAGTCCCAGGACTAGCGGGTACGAGCAGTACTTC.

The V call is TRBV5-6, the J call TRBJ2-7; possible D gene TRBD1, 5 bases. This CDR3 comprises 15 residues. Per the germline V gene, CDR1 is SGHDT and CDR2 is YYEEEE. V gave up 2 bases and J gave up 2 bases, with 14 bases separating them. Written as DNA, the CDR3 is TGTGCCAGCAGCTTCGCCAGGGCCGCGGCCTACGAGCAGTACTTC. This encodes CASSFARAAAYEQYF.

The rearrangement uses TRBV5-1 and TRBJ2-7; TRBD2 matches at 11 bases. The CDR3 has 15 residues. Germline values: CDR1 SGHRS, CDR2 YFSETQ. J lost 6 bases, V lost 0 bases, and 5 bases had no gene match. The CDR3 DNA follows: TGCGCCAGCAGCTTGGTTAGCGGGGGGGTCTTCGAGCAGTACTTC. It codes for CASSLVSGGVFEQYF.

The gene calls are TRBV6-4 and TRBJ1-1; no definite D call. CDR1 MRHNA and CDR2 SNTAGT come from the germline V gene. Trimming shortened V by 2 bases and J by 1 base, and 8 bases separated the two germline ends. The CDR3 loop spans 14 amino acids. The CDR3, as DNA: TGTGCCAGCAGTGACACTAACAAGAACACTGAAGCTTTCTTT. As protein: CASSDTNKNTEAFF.

The chain links TRBV5-1 to TRBJ2-3, with D perhaps matching TRBD2 (6 bases). This CDR3 contains 15 residues. Germline V lookup: CDR1 SGHRS, CDR2 YFSETQ. Deletions cut 4 bases from V and 2 bases from J, with 14 bases between. Here the CDR3 DNA reads TGCGCCAGCAGCCTCCCGCGCGGGGACACAGATACGCAGTATTTT. It specifies CASSLPRGDTDTQYF.

This CDR3 reads CASSFSDRRSTDTQYF. The CDR3 DNA sequence: TGTGCCAGCAGCTTTTCGGACAGGAGAAGCACAGATACGCAGTATTTT. The genes are TRBV5-5 and TRBJ2-3; 7 bases are shared with TRBD1. Germline V gene lookup returns CDR1 SGHKS and CDR2 YYEKEE (reference sequence). The trim removed 2 bases at V and 0 bases at J, leaving 6 bases unmatched. The CDR3 totals 16 residues. Filled out from reference TRBV5-5 and TRBJ2-3, the complete variable domain reads DAGVTQSPTHLIKTRGQQVTLRCSPISGHKSVSWYQQVLGQGPQFIFQYYEKEERGRGNFPDRFSARQFPNYSSELNVNALLLGDSALYLCASSFSDRRSTDTQYFGPGTRLTVL.

The V gene is TRBV19, the J gene TRBJ1-1; 8 nucleotides line up with TRBD1. CDR1 LNHDA and CDR2 SQIVND come from the germline V gene (reference sequence). CDR3 length equals 18 residues. V lost 5 bases, J lost 0 bases, and 14 bases stayed unmatched. CDR3 protein: CASSQAGTGGYMNTEAFF. The CDR3 DNA sequence: TGTGCCAGTAGTCAAGCCGGGACAGGAGGGTACATGAACACTGAAGCTTTCTTT.

This clone was picked up one time. The chain has TRBV7-9 and TRBJ1-3; D gene uncertain. The V end lost 1 base, the J end lost 0 bases, and 4 bases lay between the germline ends. Per the germline V gene, CDR1 is SEHNR and CDR2 is FQNEAQ (reference sequence). The CDR3 covers 14 residues. CDR3 residues: CASSLDYSGNTIYF. In DNA form, the CDR3 reads TGTGCCAGCAGCTTAGACTACTCTGGAAACACCATATATTTT.

The genes are TRBV19 and TRBJ1-5, with TRBD1 as a possible D gene (6 bases). V lost 5 bases, J lost 7 bases, and 18 bases lay in between. The germline V gene encodes CDR1 LNHDA and CDR2 SQIVND (reference sequence). This CDR3 comprises 15 residues. The CDR3 DNA follows: TGTGCCAGTAGTCCGTTATTTGGGGGCCGGCAGCCCCAGCATTTT. Its translation is CASSPLFGGRQPQHF.

The chain joins TRBV7-2 to TRBJ2-1; TRBD1 matches at 8 bases. The CDR3 is 15 residues long. V dropped 0 bases and J dropped 4; count of bases not matched to a gene: 2. CDR1 SGHTA and CDR2 FQGNSA come from the germline V gene. Written as DNA, the CDR3 is TGTGCCAGCAGCTTAGCGGGACAGGTATACAATGAGCAGTTCTTC. Translating it yields CASSLAGQVYNEQFF. The full variable domain, rest sourced from reference TRBV7-2 and TRBJ2-1, is GAGVSQSPSNKVTEKGKDVELRCDPISGHTALYWYRQSLGQGLEFLIYFQGNSAPDKSGLPSDRFSAERTGGSVSTLTIQRTQQEDSAVYLCASSLAGQVYNEQFFGPGTRLTVL.

This chain connects TRBV18 to TRBJ2-2; 8 positions match TRBD1. V was clipped by 0 bases and J by 4 bases; unmatched bases: 4. Germline V gene lookup returns CDR1 KGHSH and CDR2 LQKENI. This CDR3 comprises 16 residues. CDR3 in DNA: TGTGCCAGCTCACCACCACAGGGGGAAGGCACCGGGGAGCTGTTTTTT. Translating it yields CASSPPQGEGTGELFF.

The chain joins TRBV28 to TRBJ2-3, with 7 bases lining up with TRBD1. V was clipped by 7 bases and J by 0 bases; unmatched bases: 4. CDR1 is MDHEN, CDR2 SYDVKM, per germline. The CDR3 spans 14 residues. This CDR3 is CASTRDSSTDTQYF. The DNA of the CDR3 is TGTGCCAGCACTCGGGACAGCAGCACAGATACGCAGTATTTT.

This rearrangement joins TRBV2 to TRBJ2-1; D possibly corresponds to TRBD1 (6 bases). V was trimmed by 8 bases and J by 6 bases, leaving 20 bases between them. This CDR3 has 15 amino acids. Looked up from germline, CDR1 is SNHLY and CDR2 is FYNNEI. CDR3 sequence: CASLSTGNLGNEQFF. The CDR3 region has the DNA TGTGCCAGCCTTTCAACAGGGAATCTTGGCAATGAGCAGTTCTTC.

The V and J genes are TRBV7-6 and TRBJ1-6, with D unclear. Germline-derived CDR1 and CDR2 are SGHVS and FNYEAQ. V lost 5 bases and J lost 9, with 14 bases in between. The CDR3 length is 14 residues. The CDR3 is CASSPRPGGSPLHF. CDR3 nucleotide sequence: TGTGCCAGCAGCCCTAGACCCGGAGGTTCACCCCTCCACTTT.

The chain joins TRBV13 to TRBJ2-7; 10 nucleotides line up with TRBD1. The length of the CDR3 is 14 residues. The V and J ends lost 6 bases and 6 bases, in that order; junction bases with no gene match: 8. Germline V CDR1 and CDR2: PRHDT, FYEKMQ (reference sequence). As DNA, the CDR3 is TGTGCCAGCAGTTCCGGGACAGGGGAAATCGAGCAGTACTTC. Translation: CASSSGTGEIEQYF.